This TCR beta chain was sequenced during a study of OX40 agonist ivuxolimab in advanced cancers. About the research overall: Three patients, one with hepatocellular carcinoma and two with cutaneous melanoma, responded partially. General study findings and limits: Relative to CD4+, CD8+ T cells held more expanded clones on average. At 0.1 to 3.0 mg/kg and by week 6, CD4+ and CD8+ T cells in the blood had expanded clonally.

As to this clone: What it binds is not known.

Samples were taken at baseline and on day 1 of cycles 4 and 7. This CDR3 region has 13 residues. The J segment lost 7 bases and the V segment lost 0 bases, leaving 3 bases of the junction unmatched. The germline CDR1 and CDR2 sequences are SGHDT and YYEEEE. Assay: immunoSEQ multiplex PCR; the TCRdb copy retains only in-frame clones and omits some. The table shows some 50,000 clones, with approximately 88% occurring only once. This sequence joins TRBV5-6 and TRBJ1-1; 7 nucleotides agree with TRBD1. This clonotype was sampled from an adult with an advanced solid tumor such as melanoma, head and neck, liver or kidney cancer. The specimen was CD4+ or CD8+ T cells sorted from blood, collected in a trial of the OX40 agonist ivuxolimab. CDR3 sequence (DNA): TGTGCCAGCAGCTTGGAGTGGACAGGTGAAGCTTTCTTT. This encodes CASSLEWTGEAFF.